A single sample gave rise to the 28 T cell receptor beta chains below, sequenced in a study of OX40 agonist ivuxolimab in advanced cancers. The library was obtained by the immunoSEQ multiplex PCR assay. TCRdb re-hosts the immuneACCESS table, in-frame sequences only. Its copies lack some clones; in the studies checked, an unresolved V gene accounts for under half of them, and the cause for the rest is not known. For this sample there are 25,000 to 30,000 clones; over 75% appear just once. Clones ranked in the top ten supply around 28% of the sample. The specimen was CD4+ or CD8+ T cells sorted from blood, collected in a trial of the OX40 agonist ivuxolimab. Receptors were obtained from an adult with an advanced solid tumor such as melanoma, head and neck, liver or kidney cancer.

The V gene is TRBV9, the J gene TRBJ1-1; D perhaps matches TRBD1 (6 bases). V shed 1 base and J shed 2 bases, with 15 bases lying between them. CDR1 is SGDLS, CDR2 YYNGEE, per germline. CDR3 length: 16 amino acids. CDR3 residues: CASSVHREGGNTEAFF. The DNA for the CDR3 is TGTGCCAGCAGCGTACACAGGGAAGGCGGCAACACTGAAGCTTTCTTT. The variable domain in full, completed from reference TRBV9 and TRBJ1-1, reads DSGVTQTPKHLITATGQRVTLRCSPRSGDLSVYWYQQSLDQGLQFLIQYYNGEERAKGNILERFSAQQFPDLHSELNLSSLELGDSALYFCASSVHREGGNTEAFFGQGTRLTVV.

This chain joins TRBV9 and TRBJ2-3; D unresolved. The V end lost 0 bases, the J end lost 0 bases, and 8 bases lay between the germline ends. The CDR3 runs to 15 residues. The germline V gene has CDR1 SGDLS and CDR2 YYNGEE. CDR3 DNA: TGTGCCAGCAGCGTAGCGGGCACTAGCACAGATACGCAGTATTTT. It codes for CASSVAGTSTDTQYF.

The gene calls are TRBV4-1 and TRBJ2-7; TRBD1 agrees at 8 bases. Unmatched junction bases numbered 8, after V lost 3 bases and J lost 1 base. Per germline, CDR1 MGHRA and CDR2 YSYEKL. This CDR3 region has 16 residues. The CDR3 region is CASSQTGTGPSYEQYF. CDR3 nucleotide sequence: TGCGCCAGCAGCCAGACCGGGACAGGCCCTTCCTACGAGCAGTACTTC.

This chain uses TRBV27 with TRBJ2-7, with no clear D. Trimming took 2 bases from V and 2 from J, leaving 10 bases between them. Germline loops: CDR1 MNHEY, CDR2 SMNVEV (reference sequence). CDR3 length: 14 residues. The CDR3 region has the DNA TGTGCCAGCAGTTTAGGTGTCATTCCCTACGAGCAGTACTTC. Protein sequence: CASSLGVIPYEQYF.

The chain uses TRBV16 and TRBJ1-4; D not resolved. Trimming took 4 bases from V and 8 from J, leaving 8 bases between them. Germline assignment: CDR1 KGHSY and CDR2 FQNENV. This CDR3 comprises 12 residues. The CDR3 DNA sequence: TGTGCCAGCAGCCCAATGGGGGAAAAACTGTTTTTT. It codes for CASSPMGEKLFF.

The CDR3, as DNA: TGTGCCAGCAGAGCCGGGACAGGGGGGACAGGTGAGCAGTTCTTC. It codes for CASRAGTGGTGEQFF. This sequence joins TRBV2 and TRBJ2-1, with 11 bases that match TRBD1. The germline V gene encodes CDR1 SNHLY and CDR2 FYNNEI. J lost 9 bases, V lost 6 bases, and 10 bases had no gene match. The CDR3 is made up of 15 amino acids.

This clone ranks as medium-sized. J is TRBJ2-2 and V is TRBV9; D possibly corresponds to TRBD1 (6 bases). CDR1 is SGDLS and CDR2 is YYNGEE in the germline V gene. CDR3 length equals 16 residues. Trimming cost V 0 bases and J 4 bases, with 13 bases left between them. For the CDR3, the DNA is TGTGCCAGCAGCGTAGCTTTAGACAGGTTCACCGGGGAGCTGTTTTTT. Its protein product is CASSVALDRFTGELFF.

V gene TRBV4-1 combines with J gene TRBJ1-6; D is unresolved. Germline-derived CDR1 and CDR2 are MGHRA and YSYEKL. The CDR3 consists of 16 residues. V was shortened by 0 bases and J by 8 bases, with 14 bases between the two germline ends. The CDR3 bases are TGCGCCAGCAGCCAAGATGATTGGGGAGTTTATTCACCCCTCCACTTT. The encoded protein is CASSQDDWGVYSPLHF.

The J gene is TRBJ2-3, the V gene TRBV27; 8 bases agree with TRBD1. Germline trimming cut 3 bases from V and 0 bases from J; bases unmatched to any gene: 2. In germline, CDR1 is MNHEY, CDR2 SMNVEV (reference sequence). This CDR3 contains 15 residues. The CDR3 region has the DNA TGTGCCAGCAGTTTCGGACAGGGAAGCACAGATACGCAGTATTTT. Translated: CASSFGQGSTDTQYF.

The rearrangement links TRBV19 to TRBJ2-7; D ambiguous. The ends were cut back, 3 bases at V and 3 bases at J, with 6 bases in the middle. The CDR3 length is 12 residues. Germline-derived CDR1 and CDR2 are LNHDA and SQIVND (reference sequence). CDR3 sequence reads: CASSMSGYEQYF. CDR3 nucleotide sequence: TGTGCCAGTAGTATGTCAGGCTACGAGCAGTACTTC.

The chain uses TRBV5-5 and TRBJ2-7; 9 bases fit TRBD1. Germline CDR1 and CDR2: SGHKS and YYEKEE (reference sequence). The ends lost 4 bases at V and 1 base at J; junction bases unmatched: 9. The CDR3 has 16 residues. Written as DNA, the CDR3 is TGTGCCAGCAGCACTCGTGGGGGACAGGGTTCCTACGAGCAGTACTTC. It yields the protein CASSTRGGQGSYEQYF. Combining the CDR3 with reference TRBV5-5 and TRBJ2-7 gives the whole variable domain DAGVTQSPTHLIKTRGQQVTLRCSPISGHKSVSWYQQVLGQGPQFIFQYYEKEERGRGNFPDRFSARQFPNYSSELNVNALLLGDSALYLCASSTRGGQGSYEQYFGPGTRLTVT.

This clone is classed as medium-sized. This rearrangement joins TRBV13 to TRBJ1-3, with a tentative D call TRBD1 (5 bases). The CDR3 runs 16 residues. CDR1 and CDR2 from the germline V gene are PRHDT and FYEKMQ (reference sequence). Trimming left V 1 base short and J 0 bases short, with 10 bases between. CDR3 coding DNA: TGTGCCAGCAGCTTAGCGGGACTCAACTCTGGAAACACCATATATTTT. It encodes CASSLAGLNSGNTIYF.

Here the CDR3 reads CASSMRLADPYEQYF. Here the CDR3 DNA reads TGTGCCAGTAGTATGCGACTGGCAGACCCCTACGAGCAGTACTTC. V and J are TRBV19 and TRBJ2-7; D uncertain. Germline V gene lookup returns CDR1 LNHDA and CDR2 SQIVND (reference sequence). V gave up 3 bases and J gave up 2 bases, with 14 bases separating them. CDR3 length equals 15 residues.

This clone was detected only a few times. The rearrangement joins TRBV10-3 to TRBJ2-3; 9 positions match TRBD2. Germline V gene lookup returns CDR1 ENHRY and CDR2 SYGVKD. V shed 4 bases and J 2 bases; nucleotides not matched to a gene: 10. CDR3 size: 17 residues. The CDR3 reads CAISVDAGGPNTDTQYF. CDR3 nucleotides: TGTGCCATCAGTGTGGACGCGGGAGGGCCAAACACAGATACGCAGTATTTT.

The chain uses TRBV5-5 and TRBJ2-7, with D perhaps matching TRBD1 (5 bases). The V and J ends lost 5 bases and 3 bases respectively, with 18 bases between them. There are 15 residues in the CDR3. Per the germline V gene, CDR1 is SGHKS and CDR2 is YYEKEE (reference sequence). The CDR3 sequence: CASSLTDSVFYEQYF. CDR3 DNA sequence: TGTGCCAGCAGTTTAACCGACAGCGTTTTCTACGAGCAGTACTTC.

J is TRBJ1-6 and V is TRBV6-5; D perhaps matches TRBD1 (6 bases). Trimming took 6 bases from V and 14 from J, leaving 11 bases between them. Germline lookup yields CDR1 MNHEY and CDR2 SVGAGI. This CDR3 has 11 amino acids. The chain's CDR3 is CASRQGGTLHF. DNA for the CDR3: TGTGCCAGCAGACAGGGCGGGACCCTCCACTTT.

The chain uses TRBV5-4 and TRBJ2-5; 7 positions match TRBD1. Germline V gene sequence: CDR1 SGHNT, CDR2 YYREEE (reference sequence). The CDR3 extends over 15 amino acids. Trimming took 3 bases from V and 2 from J; bases not matched to a gene: 7. Here the CDR3 reads CASSSSMGQQETQYF. DNA for the CDR3: TGTGCCAGCAGCTCCTCAATGGGACAGCAAGAGACCCAGTACTTC. Complete variable domain (other parts from reference TRBV5-4 and TRBJ2-5): ETGVTQSPTHLIKTRGQQVTLRCSSQSGHNTVSWYQQALGQGPQFIFQYYREEENGRGNFPPRFSGLQFPNYSSELNVNALELDDSALYLCASSSSMGQQETQYFGPGTRLLVL.

The V and J genes are TRBV4-1 and TRBJ2-3, with 12 bases identical to TRBD2. V lost 0 bases and J lost 6; bases outside the gene matches: 10. Germline values: CDR1 MGHRA, CDR2 YSYEKL. This CDR3 has 18 amino acids. The CDR3, as DNA: TGCGCCAGCAGCCAAGATTTCCCTAGCGGGGGGGCGTGGGATACGCAGTATTTT. It encodes CASSQDFPSGGAWDTQYF.

The genes are TRBV6-1 and TRBJ1-1, with unresolved D. The ends were cut back, 1 base at V and 5 bases at J, with 14 bases in the middle. The CDR3 is made up of 15 amino acids. Per the germline V gene, CDR1 is MNHNS and CDR2 is SASEGT. The CDR3 DNA follows: TGTGCCAGCAGTGAAGTCAGTCTTGTCGGGACTGAAGCTTTCTTT. It encodes CASSEVSLVGTEAFF.

The chain links TRBV4-1 to TRBJ1-1; 9 bases match TRBD1. CDR1 is MGHRA and CDR2 is YSYEKL in the germline V gene. The CDR3 spans 20 residues. Trimming at V came to 1 base and at J to 1 base, leaving 16 bases not matched to a gene. In nucleotides, the CDR3 is TGCGCCAGCAGCCAAGTGGCATCCGGGACAGGGCTCTCCCCGAACACTGAAGCTTTCTTT. Its protein product is CASSQVASGTGLSPNTEAFF.

The J gene is TRBJ2-2, the V gene TRBV5-6, with a weak D call TRBD1 (6 bases). V lost 1 base and J 4 bases, leaving 17 bases between the germline ends. CDR1 is SGHDT and CDR2 is YYEEEE in the germline V gene. This CDR3 has 17 amino acids. In DNA form, the CDR3 reads TGTGCCAGCAGCTTGTTGGGTGGGCAGGGGAGCACCGGGGAGCTGTTTTTT. Its translation: CASSLLGGQGSTGELFF.

The chain is built from TRBV5-1 and TRBJ1-1; D remains unclear. Germline CDR1 and CDR2: SGHRS and YFSETQ. This CDR3 has 17 amino acids. The ends were cut back, 0 bases at V and 2 bases at J, with 17 bases in the middle. The CDR3 region is CASSLAVGRALNTEAFF. For the CDR3, the DNA is TGCGCCAGCAGCTTGGCCGTAGGCCGAGCCTTAAACACTGAAGCTTTCTTT.

The V gene is TRBV7-2, the J gene TRBJ1-3; 7 nucleotides align to TRBD1. This CDR3 has 16 residues. The trim removed 5 bases at V and 2 bases at J, leaving 9 bases unmatched. Looked up from germline, CDR1 is SGHTA and CDR2 is FQGNSA. CDR3 in amino acids: CASSPRTTGAGNTIYF. CDR3 sequence (DNA): TGTGCCAGCAGCCCACGAACCACAGGGGCTGGAAACACCATATATTTT.

The chain carries TRBV4-1 and TRBJ1-1; no clear D gene. The length of the CDR3 is 12 residues. Germline CDR1 MGHRA, CDR2 YSYEKL. V lost 5 bases, J lost 11 bases, and 15 bases lay in between. As DNA, the CDR3 is TGCGCCAGCAGCTCAGCTCTGGGTCTGGCTTTCTTT. Its translation is CASSSALGLAFF.

A few counts support this clone. This rearrangement joins TRBV21-1 to TRBJ2-7; the table's D call of TRBD2 was not tested on the DNA. TRBV21-1 is a known pseudogene. The CDR3 length is 16 residues. CDR3 coding DNA: TGTGCCAGCAGCAAAGCCCGACGGGGGAGCTCCTACGAGCAGTACTTC. Translated, it gives CASSKARRGSSYEQYF.

J is TRBJ2-7 and V is TRBV25-1; D uncertain. Germline V CDR1 and CDR2: MGHDK, SYGVNS. This CDR3 comprises 12 residues. The V end was cut by 3 bases, the J end by 2 bases, with 5 bases between. The chain's CDR3 is CASSDYTYEQYF. CDR3 coding DNA: TGTGCCAGCAGTGACTACACCTACGAGCAGTACTTC.

Here the CDR3 reads CASSSGRTQDEAFF. The CDR3 DNA sequence: TGTGCCAGCAGCTCCGGACGGACCCAGGACGAAGCTTTCTTT. The chain joins TRBV5-4 to TRBJ1-1; D gene ambiguous. From germline, CDR1 is SGHNT and CDR2 YYREEE (reference sequence). This CDR3 has 14 amino acids. V was shortened by 3 bases and J by 8 bases, with 17 bases between the two germline ends.

Only one count was recorded for this clone. V and J are TRBV4-1 and TRBJ1-2; 8 nucleotides match TRBD1. The CDR3 consists of 13 residues. Trimming took 1 base from V and 8 from J; bases not matched to a gene: 3. The germline V gene encodes CDR1 MGHRA and CDR2 YSYEKL. The CDR3 is CASSQGTGFGYTF. As DNA, the CDR3 is TGCGCCAGCAGCCAAGGGACAGGGTTCGGCTACACCTTC.